A single sample is the source of the 10 T cell receptor beta chains below, sequenced in a study of T cells after yellow fever vaccination. TCRdb reanalysed the 5' RACE reads using MiXCR and keeps one entry per CDR3 protein. Of some 200,000 distinct CDR3 sequences detected, under 3.5% appear once; the ten largest clones hold around 3%. The starting material was CD4+ T cells sorted from PBMCs, obtained 10 days after the yellow fever booster vaccination. All receptors derive from a man between 18 and 29 years old who received the YFV17D yellow fever vaccine.

This chain uses TRBV28 with TRBJ1-2; no clear D. Trimming pared 6 bases from V and 3 bases from J, leaving 20 bases between. The V gene's germline CDR1 is MDHEN and CDR2 SYDVKM. CDR3 length: 16 amino acids. DNA of the CDR3: TGTGCCAGCAGCCGCGCTGACCGGGATGCAGACTATGGCTACACCTTC. Its translation is CASSRADRDADYGYTF.

This clonotype was seen ten or more times. The chain is built from TRBV27 and TRBJ1-2, with D possibly being TRBD1 (6 bases). Germline values: CDR1 MNHEY, CDR2 SMNVEV (reference sequence). Trimming removed 4 bases at V and 2 bases at J, with 8 bases between. The length of the CDR3 is 13 residues. The CDR3 DNA reads TGTGCCAGCAGTTGGGGGCGCAACTATGGCTACACCTTC. Translating gives CASSWGRNYGYTF.

This clonotype has just a few counts. The V and J genes are TRBV7-2 and TRBJ1-5; no clear D. Germline CDR1 SGHTA, CDR2 FQGNSA. This CDR3 region has 15 residues. With 1 base removed from V and 6 bases from J, the gap between germline ends came to 13 bases. CDR3 residues: CASSLGARRTQPQHF. Here the CDR3 DNA reads TGTGCCAGCAGCTTAGGGGCACGGCGGACTCAGCCCCAGCATTTT.

CDR3 sequence: CASSKTSGGYGELFF. CDR3 nucleotide sequence: TGTGCCAGCAGCAAGACTAGCGGGGGGTACGGGGAGCTGTTTTTT. The V call is TRBV5-4, the J call TRBJ2-2, with 13 bases lining up with TRBD2. CDR1 and CDR2 from the germline V gene are SGHNT and YYREEE (reference sequence). There are 15 residues in the CDR3. Trimming cost V 4 bases and J 7 bases; bases outside gene matches: 4.

This clonotype has only a few counts. The gene calls are TRBV29-1 and TRBJ2-1, with 9 nucleotides matching TRBD1. Germline V gene data show CDR1 as SQVTM and CDR2 as ANQGSEA. There are 15 residues in the CDR3. Trimming took 6 bases from V and 0 from J; bases not matched to a gene: 6. The CDR3 here is CSVPRDRVSYNEQFF. The CDR3 region has the DNA TGCAGCGTGCCCCGGGACAGGGTCTCCTACAATGAGCAGTTCTTC.

This clonotype occurred a few times. The CDR3 DNA reads as TGCAGTGCTAGTTCCGGGACAGCGAGGGGCTACACCTTC. This sequence encodes CSASSGTARGYTF. The genes are TRBV20-1 and TRBJ1-2; 7 bases agree with TRBD1. The V gene end was trimmed by 3 bases and the J gene end by 8 bases; junction bases not matched to a gene: 9. The CDR3 loop spans 13 amino acids. Germline CDR1 reads DFQATT; CDR2 reads SNEGSKA (reference sequence).

This clonotype was observed at least ten times. This chain uses TRBV5-6 with TRBJ2-1; 11 bases are shared with TRBD2. In germline, CDR1 is SGHDT, CDR2 YYEEEE. With 5 bases clipped from V and 0 bases from J, the junction kept 7 bases outside the gene matches. The CDR3 extends over 17 amino acids. The CDR3 bases are TGTGCCAGCAGGCGGACTCTAGCGGGGGGCTCCTACAATGAGCAGTTCTTC. This gives the protein CASRRTLAGGSYNEQFF.

This clonotype has more than one count but fewer than ten. J is TRBJ1-1 and V is TRBV18; no reliable D call. The germline V gene has CDR1 KGHSH and CDR2 LQKENI. This CDR3 region has 15 residues. The V end was cut by 3 bases, the J end by 0 bases, with 11 bases between. CDR3 sequence (DNA): TGTGCCAGCTCACCGCTGGCCGACATGAACACTGAAGCTTTCTTT. It codes for CASSPLADMNTEAFF.

This clonotype was recorded a few times. The chain couples TRBV12-3 or TRBV12-4 to TRBJ2-1; D possibly corresponds to TRBD2 (5 bases). Trimming pared 7 bases from V and 3 bases from J, leaving 13 bases between. CDR3 length equals 14 residues. The CDR3 DNA reads TGTGCCAGCAACTCCCGCCGGGGCTACAATGAGCAGTTCTTC. Its translation: CASNSRRGYNEQFF.

This clonotype was detected only a few times. The chain joins TRBV20-1 to TRBJ1-4, with 8 bases aligning to TRBD1. V gave up 6 bases and J gave up 8 bases; unmatched junction bases: 11. This CDR3 has 14 amino acids. Germline V gene lookup returns CDR1 DFQATT and CDR2 SNEGSKA (reference sequence). In nucleotides, the CDR3 is TGCAGTGCCCACCCCGGGACAGGTTCCGAAAAACTGTTTTTT. This encodes CSAHPGTGSEKLFF.